This TCR beta chain was identified during a study of T cell responses to AZD1222 COVID-19 vaccine. Here immunoSEQ multiplex PCR was the method, and the copy in TCRdb shows in-frame clones only, minus some. The sample has 150,000 or so clones; roughly 90% are singletons. Trimming removed 1 base from V and 2 bases from J, with 6 bases in between. The CDR3 runs to 13 residues. Germline V CDR1 and CDR2: SGHRS, YFSETQ. This clone has a single count. The sequencing used peripheral blood, collected on day 0 of AZD1222 vaccination. The V gene is TRBV5-1, the J gene TRBJ1-1; D call uncertain. The sequence came from an adult in good health. CDR3 coding DNA: TGCGCCAGCAGCTTGATCGGAAACACTGAAGCTTTCTTT. It yields the protein CASSLIGNTEAFF.